This is a list of T cell receptor beta chains from one sample in a study of CD8 T cells in ankylosing spondylitis. Each CDR3 protein is one row after TCRdb ran MiXCR on the 5' RACE reads. The data hold around 480,000 distinct CDR3 sequences, with approximately 17% observed a single time. Sequenced: blood, either unsorted or a sorted T cell fraction (not recorded which). Every receptor here comes from a male donor with ankylosing spondylitis. The CDR3 runs from the conserved cysteine through the conserved F or W. Fields, in order: CDR3 protein, J gene, V gene.

CDR3: CASSVAREGHIQYF
J: TRBJ2-4
V: TRBV9

CDR3: CASSRESGGTDTQYF
J: TRBJ2-3
V: TRBV5-1

CDR3: CASSRAWNQPQHF
J: TRBJ1-5
V: TRBV11-3

CDR3: CASSLAGEERGAFF
J: TRBJ1-1
V: TRBV7-9

CDR3: CATTPLAGDLDTQYF
J: TRBJ2-3
V: TRBV12-3/TRBV12-4

CDR3: CASTETDPSNEKLFF
J: TRBJ1-4
V: TRBV19

CDR3: CASSIAGLAGGRYQETQYF
J: TRBJ2-5
V: TRBV19

CDR3: CASRTGKSYEQYF
J: TRBJ2-7
V: TRBV6-1

CDR3: CAYIPRDRGFSGYTF
J: TRBJ1-2
V: TRBV30

CDR3: CSAAKPGQGAYEQYF
J: TRBJ2-7
V: TRBV20-1

CDR3: CASSDLGLAGTSGANVLTF
J: TRBJ2-6
V: TRBV10-2

CDR3: CASSPRGREPHTDTQYF
J: TRBJ2-3
V: TRBV11-2

CDR3: CASSSTLGTSGRRELFF
J: TRBJ2-2
V: TRBV7-8

CDR3: CASSPLGIVGLSGANVLTF
J: TRBJ2-6
V: TRBV6-1

CDR3: CASSLVATTNTEAFF
J: TRBJ1-1
V: TRBV5-6

CDR3: CATSLGGNQQETQYF
J: TRBJ2-5
V: TRBV24-1

CDR3: CASSLDSLEYNEQFF
J: TRBJ2-1
V: TRBV7-3